A selection of T cell receptor beta chains follows, all from one sample in a study of CD8+CD57+ T cells in acquired aplastic anemia. A single record per CDR3 protein comes from TCRdb applying MiXCR to the reads. The repertoire consists of 200,000 to 300,000 distinct CDR3 sequences, with about 80% occurring once and the leading ten covering approximately 40%. Material: sorted CD4+, CD8+, or CD8+CD57+ T cells (not recorded which) from PBMCs. All receptors come from a human donor with aplastic anemia. Both conserved end residues are trimmed from each CDR3. D genes are given only for firm matches.

v_gene	d_gene	j_gene	CDR3aa
TRBV15	-	TRBJ2-5	ASSRASQREKTQY
TRBV7-8	-	TRBJ2-1	ASSLDGAEQYVEQF
TRBV7-3	-	TRBJ1-2	ASSWTLGAEAFF
TRBV11-3	-	TRBJ2-5	ASSSAGQQETQY
TRBV6-1	-	TRBJ2-1	ASSGWGNEHEQF
TRBV2	-	TRBJ2-5	ASSAGVGETQY
TRBV15	-	TRBJ2-1	ATSRGGEQNAQF
TRBV2	-	TRBJ2-3	ASSDAYGHQPQY
TRBV11-2	-	TRBJ2-5	ASSWGGGSETQY
TRBV7-9	-	TRBJ1-1	ASSWADEQFFGPF
TRBV20-1	TRBD1	TRBJ1-2	SANPHFGTAYGYT
TRBV2	-	TRBJ2-3	ASSYGGSHEPLY
TRBV2	-	TRBJ2-3	ASSDRLPASTDTQY
TRBV29-1	TRBD1	TRBJ1-2	SVSTGDYGYT
TRBV7-3	-	TRBJ1-2	ASSSSGTWGENQYT
TRBV11-3	-	TRBJ1-6	ASSLDLPVYLH
TRBV7-2	-	TRBJ2-4	ASSPGAVQGIQY
TRBV10-3	TRBD2	TRBJ2-5	AISPGGTSGRAEETQY
TRBV7-2	-	TRBJ2-3	ASSLDGTTDTQY
TRBV7-2	-	TRBJ2-3	ASSLAFTRGWNS
TRBV15	-	TRBJ2-3	ATSRGSEQDTQY
TRBV14	-	TRBJ2-4	ASGQAGNIHY
TRBV11-2	TRBD2	TRBJ2-3	ASSGAGGTSTQY
TRBV7-9	-	TRBJ2-5	ASSLGSSHETQY
TRBV7-8	TRBD2	TRBJ2-3	ASSLAGGITDTQY
TRBV7-7	-	TRBJ1-2	ASSLALEGRQGFT
TRBV10-3	-	TRBJ1-1	AIATLNTEAF
TRBV7-8	-	TRBJ2-3	ASSLAGTWDTQY
TRBV7-3	TRBD2	TRBJ2-3	ASSLAGGPSTLY
TRBV29-1	TRBD2	TRBJ2-3	SDSGGTDTQY
TRBV7-9	-	TRBJ2-1	ASSLGGRNGEDEQF
TRBV7-6	-	TRBJ2-3	ASSTGRGGGTQY
TRBV9	TRBD1	TRBJ1-2	ASSVAGQGYGYT
TRBV10-1	-	TRBJ1-6	ASSYAEGRSYNSPLH
TRBV7-8	TRBD2	TRBJ2-3	ASSFAGGGAALS
TRBV20-1	-	TRBJ1-2	SAGEAPGYGYT
TRBV5-5	TRBD2	TRBJ2-1	ASRYLRSGGSDEQF
TRBV7-8	-	TRBJ1-1	ASSLDVSGNTQDF
TRBV4-1	TRBD1	TRBJ1-2	ASTRGPGGSYGYT
TRBV15	-	TRBJ1-5	ATSVEDSGPPQH
TRBV7-8	-	-	ASSLVGGPDNEQY
TRBV5-6	TRBD2	TRBJ2-1	ASSLERDGREYNEQF
TRBV19	TRBD2	TRBJ2-3	ASSIASGPYNEY